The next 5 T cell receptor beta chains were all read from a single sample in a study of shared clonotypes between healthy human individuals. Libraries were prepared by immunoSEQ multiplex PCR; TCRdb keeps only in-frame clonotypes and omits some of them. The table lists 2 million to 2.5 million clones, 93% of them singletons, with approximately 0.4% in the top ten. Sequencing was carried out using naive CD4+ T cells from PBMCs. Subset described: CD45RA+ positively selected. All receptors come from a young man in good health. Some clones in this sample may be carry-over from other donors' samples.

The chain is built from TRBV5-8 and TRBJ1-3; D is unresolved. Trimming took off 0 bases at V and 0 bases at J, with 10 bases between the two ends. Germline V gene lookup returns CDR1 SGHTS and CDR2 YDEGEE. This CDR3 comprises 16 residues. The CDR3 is CASSLVARYSGNTIYF. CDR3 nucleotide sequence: TGTGCCAGCAGCTTGGTTGCCAGATACTCTGGAAACACCATATATTTT.

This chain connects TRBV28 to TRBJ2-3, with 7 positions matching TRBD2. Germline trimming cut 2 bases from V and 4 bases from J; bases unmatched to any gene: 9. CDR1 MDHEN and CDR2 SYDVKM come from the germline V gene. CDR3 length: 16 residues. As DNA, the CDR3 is TGTGCCAGCAGTTTAATGGGGACTACCAAGGCAGATACGCAGTATTTT. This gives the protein CASSLMGTTKADTQYF.

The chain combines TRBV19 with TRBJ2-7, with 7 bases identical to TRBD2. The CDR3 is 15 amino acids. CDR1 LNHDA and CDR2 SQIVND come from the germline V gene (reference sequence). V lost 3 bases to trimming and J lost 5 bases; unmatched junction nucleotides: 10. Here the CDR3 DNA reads TGTGCCAGTAGTATCAAGTGGAGGGAGGGCGACGAGCAGTACTTC. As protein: CASSIKWREGDEQYF.

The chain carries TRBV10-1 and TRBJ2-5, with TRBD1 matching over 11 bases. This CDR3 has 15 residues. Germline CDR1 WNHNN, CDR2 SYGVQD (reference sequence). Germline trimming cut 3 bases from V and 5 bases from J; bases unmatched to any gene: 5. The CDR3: CASSDRTGGDETQYF. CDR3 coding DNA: TGCGCCAGCAGTGACCGGACAGGGGGCGACGAGACCCAGTACTTC.

As DNA, the CDR3 is TGTGCCAGCAGTTTAAGGATGGGGGCAAAGCCGCGAGGAAACACCATATATTTT. Translated: CASSLRMGAKPRGNTIYF. The rearrangement uses TRBV28 and TRBJ1-3, with TRBD1 as a possible D gene (6 bases). V shed 2 bases and J shed 4 bases, with 21 bases lying between them. The germline V gene encodes CDR1 MDHEN and CDR2 SYDVKM. The CDR3 extends over 18 amino acids. The full variable domain, rest sourced from reference TRBV28 and TRBJ1-3, is DVKVTQSSRYLVKRTGEKVFLECVQDMDHENMFWYRQDPGLGLRLIYFSYDVKMKEKGDIPEGYSVSREKKERFSLILESASTNQTSMYLCASSLRMGAKPRGNTIYFGEGSWLTVV.